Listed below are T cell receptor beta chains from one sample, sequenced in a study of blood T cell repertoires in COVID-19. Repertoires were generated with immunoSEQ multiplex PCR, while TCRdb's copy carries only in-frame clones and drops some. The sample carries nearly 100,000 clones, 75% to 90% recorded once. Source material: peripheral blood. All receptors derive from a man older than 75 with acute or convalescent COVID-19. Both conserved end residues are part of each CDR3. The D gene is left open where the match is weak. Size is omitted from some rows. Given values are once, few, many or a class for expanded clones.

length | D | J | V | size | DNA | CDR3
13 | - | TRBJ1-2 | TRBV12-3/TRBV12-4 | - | TGTGCCAGCAGAGGATCGGGGTCCTATGGCTACACCTTC | CASRGSGSYGYTF
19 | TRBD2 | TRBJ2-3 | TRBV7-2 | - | TGTGCCAGCAGCACGCCACTAGCGGGAGGGCCGGGGGGTTTGGATACGCAGTATTTT | CASSTPLAGGPGGLDTQYF
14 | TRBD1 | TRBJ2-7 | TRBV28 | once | TGTGCCAGCATGGAGAGGGGACAGGGTATCGAGCAGTACTTC | CASMERGQGIEQYF
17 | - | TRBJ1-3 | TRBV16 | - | TGTGCCAGCAGCCAATCGTTGCCCGGTGGAGCAGGAAACACCATATATTTT | CASSQSLPGGAGNTIYF
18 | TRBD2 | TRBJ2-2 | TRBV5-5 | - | TGTGCCAGCAGCTTGGGGCTTGGCAGCGGGAGATTTACCGGGGAGCTGTTTTTT | CASSLGLGSGRFTGELFF
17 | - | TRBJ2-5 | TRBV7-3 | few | TGTGCCAGCAGCCCAAGACCCGGGAGTACGGGGCAAGAGACCCAGTACTTC | CASSPRPGSTGQETQYF
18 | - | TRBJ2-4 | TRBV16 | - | TGTGCCAGCAGCCAATCCCGCGTGGCAGGTCTAGCCAAAAACATTCAGTACTTC | CASSQSRVAGLAKNIQYF
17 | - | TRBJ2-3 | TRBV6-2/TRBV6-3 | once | TGTGTCAGCAGTCCCTATGGGGGAGGACCTAGCACAGATACGCAGTATTTT | CVSSPYGGGPSTDTQYF
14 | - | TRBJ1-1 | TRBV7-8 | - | TGTGCCAGCAGCTTAGGAGACAGCAACACTGAAGCTTTCTTT | CASSLGDSNTEAFF
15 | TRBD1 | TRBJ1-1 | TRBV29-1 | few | TGCAGCGTTGGACACCCGACAGGGGCGGTTTATGAAGCTTTCTTT | CSVGHPTGAVYEAFF
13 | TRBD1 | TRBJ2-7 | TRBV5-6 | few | TGTGCCAGCAGGATCGGACAGGGACACGAGCAGTACTTC | CASRIGQGHEQYF
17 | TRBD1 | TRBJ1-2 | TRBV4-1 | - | TGCGCCAGCAGCCAAGAATTGGGACAGGGAGATTCCTATGGCTACACCTTC | CASSQELGQGDSYGYTF
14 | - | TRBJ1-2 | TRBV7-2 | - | TGTGCCAGCAGCTGGGGCAGACTTAACTATGGCTACACCTTC | CASSWGRLNYGYTF
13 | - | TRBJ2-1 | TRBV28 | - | TGTGCCAGCAGAAACGGGGGAAGGTACGAGCAGTTCTTC | CASRNGGRYEQFF